The following is a TCR beta chain sequence with its context. Its antigen is not known. The data were taken from a study of Ad26.COV2.S vaccination and SARS-CoV-2 variants. Study context: Ad26.COV2.S given intramuscularly, once or twice 56 days apart. Whole-study results and caveats: Post-vaccination spike-specific CD8+ and CD4+ T cell responses reportedly had substantial breadth.

This sample's treatment: 15 to 20 received Ad26.COV2.S at low or high dose, single or two shots; a few received placebo; per-sample allocation not given. Day 63 after the first injection of vaccine or placebo was the sampling time. Its platform was an Ad26 vector, and its expressed antigen was Wuhan-strain SARS-CoV-2 spike. Produced via immunoSEQ multiplex PCR; TCRdb's table is partial and in-frame only. The repertoire holds 380,000 or so clones, with around 82% as singletons. This receptor was taken from a person aged 18-60 years who received the Ad26.COV2.S COVID-19 vaccine or a placebo. Sequences were derived from peripheral blood, sampled in a trial of Ad26.COV2.S vaccine versus placebo.

The CDR3 bases are TGTGCCAGCAGGTATCACCAGAGTAATGAAAAACTGTTTTTT. Encoded protein: CASRYHQSNEKLFF. The rearrangement links TRBV7-9 to TRBJ1-4; D gene unclear. Germline lookup yields CDR1 SEHNR and CDR2 FQNEAQ (reference sequence). This CDR3 has 14 amino acids. Between the trimmed V and J ends, which lost 6 bases and 4 bases, there was a span of 12 bases.